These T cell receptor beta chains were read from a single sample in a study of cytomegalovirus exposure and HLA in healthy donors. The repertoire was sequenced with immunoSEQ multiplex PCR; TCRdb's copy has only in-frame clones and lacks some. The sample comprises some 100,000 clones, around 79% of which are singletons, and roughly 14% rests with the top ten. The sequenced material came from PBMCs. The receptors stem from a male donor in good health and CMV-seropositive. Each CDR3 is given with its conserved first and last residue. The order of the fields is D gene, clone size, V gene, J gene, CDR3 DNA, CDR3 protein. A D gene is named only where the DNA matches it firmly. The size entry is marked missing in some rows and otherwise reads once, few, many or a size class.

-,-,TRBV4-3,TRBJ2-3,TGCGCCAGCAGCCAAGATCCAACTCGGGGGTATGATACGCAGTATTTT,CASSQDPTRGYDTQYF
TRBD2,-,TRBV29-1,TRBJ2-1,TGCAGCGTTGTCGGGCTAGCGGGGGGGCATAATGAGCAGTTCTTC,CSVVGLAGGHNEQFF
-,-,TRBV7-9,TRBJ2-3,TGTGCCAGCAGTTTACCCGCAGATACGCAGTATTTT,CASSLPADTQYF
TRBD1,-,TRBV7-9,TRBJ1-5,TGTTCCAGCAGTCCTTGGACAGGGGAGACACGACGGCGGCAGCCCCAGCATTTT,CSSSPWTGETRRRQPQHF
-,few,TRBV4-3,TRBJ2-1,TGCGCCAGCAGCCAGCAGGGGATAGGCAATGAGCAGTTCTTC,CASSQQGIGNEQFF
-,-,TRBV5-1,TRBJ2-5,TGCGCCAGCAGCTTGGCCCGCGTGGCGGGGGAGACCCAGTACTTC,CASSLARVAGETQYF
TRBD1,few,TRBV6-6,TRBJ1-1,TGTGCCAGCAGTTTTCCGGACAGGGAGAACCCTGAAGCTTTCTTT,CASSFPDRENPEAFF
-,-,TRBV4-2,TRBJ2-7,TGTGCCAGCAGCCAAGATACCCCGGACAGTACCTACGAGCAGTACTTC,CASSQDTPDSTYEQYF
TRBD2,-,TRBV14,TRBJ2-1,TGTGCCAGCAGCCAAGGGCGGGGGGAAATCAATGAGCAGTTCTTC,CASSQGRGEINEQFF
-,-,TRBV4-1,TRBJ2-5,TGCGCCAGCAGCCAGGGAACAGGGTTATGGGAGACCCAGTACTTC,CASSQGTGLWETQYF
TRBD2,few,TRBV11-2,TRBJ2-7,TGTGCCAGCAGCTTAGGTCGGACTAGCGGGGCCTACGAGCAGTACTTC,CASSLGRTSGAYEQYF
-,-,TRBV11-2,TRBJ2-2,TGTGCCAGCAGCACAAACAGGAACACCGGGGAGCTGTTTTTT,CASSTNRNTGELFF
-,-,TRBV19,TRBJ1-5,TGTGCCAGTAGTATAGGCGGAGGGGCTGAGCCCCAGCATTTT,CASSIGGGAEPQHF
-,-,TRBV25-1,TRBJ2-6,TGTGCCCCCGGAGGGGTGAAAGGGGCCAACGTCCTGACTTTC,CAPGGVKGANVLTF
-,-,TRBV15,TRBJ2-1,TGTGCCACCAGCAGAGGATCAGGGGACTACAATGAGCAGTTCTTC,CATSRGSGDYNEQFF
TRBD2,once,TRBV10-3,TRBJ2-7,TGTGCCATCAGCCCGGGACTAGCTAAATACGAGCAGTACTTC,CAISPGLAKYEQYF
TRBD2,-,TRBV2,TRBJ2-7,TGTGCCAGCAGCCGGAGGCCGCGGGAGGGGCGCGAGCAGTACTTC,CASSRRPREGREQYF
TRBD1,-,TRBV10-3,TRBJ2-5,TGTGCCATCAGTAGGGACAGCCAAGAGACCCAGTACTTC,CAISRDSQETQYF
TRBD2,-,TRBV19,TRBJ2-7,TGTGCCAGTAGTCTTGGGGTCGAGACTAGCGGGGGCCCCTACGAGCAGTACTTC,CASSLGVETSGGPYEQYF
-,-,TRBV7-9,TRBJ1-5,TGTGCCAGCAGCCGGACAGAGAATAGCAATCAGCCCCAGCATTTT,CASSRTENSNQPQHF
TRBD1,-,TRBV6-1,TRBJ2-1,TGTGCCAGCAGTGACATAACAGGGGGCAGGGATGAGCAGTTCTTC,CASSDITGGRDEQFF
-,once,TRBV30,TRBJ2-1,TGTGCCTGGAGAGGGGGACACTACAATGAGCAGTTCTTC,CAWRGGHYNEQFF
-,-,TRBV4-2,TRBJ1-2,TGTGCCAGCAGCCCGGGGGGACGCTATGGCTACACCTTC,CASSPGGRYGYTF
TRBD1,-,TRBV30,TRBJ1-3,TGTGCCTGGAGTTGGACAGGAGTCGGTTCTGGAAACACCATATATTTT,CAWSWTGVGSGNTIYF
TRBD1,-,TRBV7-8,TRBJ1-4,TGTGCCAGCAGCGCCACCCCCGGGACAGTAAATGAAAAACTGTTTTTT,CASSATPGTVNEKLFF
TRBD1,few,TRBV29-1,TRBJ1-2,TGCAGCGGTGGGACAGGGGCTGGCTACACCTTC,CSGGTGAGYTF
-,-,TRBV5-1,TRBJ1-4,TGCGCCAGCAGCTTGGCCCAGATTAATGAAAAACTGTTTTTT,CASSLAQINEKLFF
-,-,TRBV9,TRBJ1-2,TGTGCCAGCAGCCCACACCCGGGAGGCTACACCTTC,CASSPHPGGYTF
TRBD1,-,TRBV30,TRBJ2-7,TGTGCCTGGAGTGTAGGGACAGACTACGAGCAGTACTTC,CAWSVGTDYEQYF
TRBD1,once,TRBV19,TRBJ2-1,TGTGCCAGTAGCTCCGGGACAGGGTTCAATGAGCAGTTCTTC,CASSSGTGFNEQFF
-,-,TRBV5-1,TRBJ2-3,TGCGCCAGCAGCTTGGCTGAGGGAGGACTCCAGGGGGAAGATACGCAGTATTTT,CASSLAEGGLQGEDTQYF
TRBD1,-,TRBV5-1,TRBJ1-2,TGCGCCAGCAGCTTGGAGGCAGGGGGCGGCTACACCTTC,CASSLEAGGGYTF
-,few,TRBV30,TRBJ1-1,TGTGCCTGGGACCGGGGGAGATCCACTGAAGCTTTCTTT,CAWDRGRSTEAFF
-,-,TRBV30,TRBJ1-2,TGTGCCTGGAGTGTACGCGGGGGGCAAGGCTACACCTTC,CAWSVRGGQGYTF
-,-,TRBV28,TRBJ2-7,TGTGCCAGCAGTGGCAGGGTGATCTACGAGCAGTACTTC,CASSGRVIYEQYF
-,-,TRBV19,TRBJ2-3,TGTGCCAGTAGTTCGGACAGCATCACAGATACGCAGTATTTT,CASSSDSITDTQYF
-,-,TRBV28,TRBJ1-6,TGTGCCTCCGGGACAACTGTAGGAAGGGATTCACCCCTCCACTTT,CASGTTVGRDSPLHF
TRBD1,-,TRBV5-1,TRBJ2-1,TGCGCCAGCAGCTCCGGGACAGGGAGCCGCAATGAGCAGTTCTTC,CASSSGTGSRNEQFF
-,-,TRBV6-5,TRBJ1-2,TGTGCCAGCAGCCCGGACATCTACTATGGCTACACCTTC,CASSPDIYYGYTF
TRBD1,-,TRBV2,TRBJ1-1,TGTGCCAGCAGAAAGGGACAGCTGAACACTGAAGCTTTCTTT,CASRKGQLNTEAFF
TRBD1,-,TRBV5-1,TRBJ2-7,TGCGCCAGCAGCTTGGAGGGACAGAAGGAGCAGTACTTC,CASSLEGQKEQYF
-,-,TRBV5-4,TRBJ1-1,TGTGCCAGCAGCTTGGAGAGTGTGGTGAGCGTTAACACTGAAGCTTTCTTT,CASSLESVVSVNTEAFF
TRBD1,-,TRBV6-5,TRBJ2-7,TGTGCCAGCAGTTACCAGGACAGGTACTACGAGCAGTACTTC,CASSYQDRYYEQYF
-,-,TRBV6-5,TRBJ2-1,TGTGCCAGCAGTCCCGGTAGGGGGGGTCACAATGAGCAGTTCTTC,CASSPGRGGHNEQFF
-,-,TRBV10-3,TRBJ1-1,TGTGCCATCAGTGAGGCGAGAAACAGGGAATTGGCTTTCTTT,CAISEARNRELAFF
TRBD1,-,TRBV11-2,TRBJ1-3,TGTGCCAGCACCTTCCTCAGGGGGCGATCCGGAAACACCATATATTTT,CASTFLRGRSGNTIYF
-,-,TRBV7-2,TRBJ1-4,TGTGCCAGCAGCCAGGGGTGGGCTAATGAAAAACTGTTTTTT,CASSQGWANEKLFF
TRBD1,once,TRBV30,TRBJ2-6,TGTGCCTGGAGTGCGCTTACAGGGGCGCAGCCCTCTGGGGCCAACGTCCTGACTTTC,CAWSALTGAQPSGANVLTF
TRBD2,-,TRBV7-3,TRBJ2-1,TGTGCCAGCAGCCGGACCACGCGACTAGCGGGGGGCAATGAGCAGTTCTTC,CASSRTTRLAGGNEQFF
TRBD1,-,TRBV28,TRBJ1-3,TGTGCCAGCAGTTTCGGGACAGGGATTGGAAACACCATATATTTT,CASSFGTGIGNTIYF
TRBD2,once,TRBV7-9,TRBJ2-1,TGTGCCAGCAGGGTGGGGACTAGCGGGGAGTATGAGCAGTTCTTC,CASRVGTSGEYEQFF
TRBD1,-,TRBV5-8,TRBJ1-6,TGTGCCAGCAGCCCTCGGACAGGGCCAGGGGGATCACCCCTCCACTTT,CASSPRTGPGGSPLHF
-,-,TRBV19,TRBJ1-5,TGTGCCAGTAGTACCCTACTCTACAGGGTAGGGTCTCAGCCCCAGCATTTT,CASSTLLYRVGSQPQHF
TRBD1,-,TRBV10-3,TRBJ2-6,TGTGCCGTCCCCCGGGACAGGGGGCCTGGGGCCAACGTCCTGACTTTC,CAVPRDRGPGANVLTF
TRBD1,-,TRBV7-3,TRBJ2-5,TGTGCCAGCAGCTCGGGACAGGGGCTGGAGACCCAGTACTTC,CASSSGQGLETQYF
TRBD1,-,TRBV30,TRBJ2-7,TGTGCCTGGAGAAACAGGGGGACCAGCTACGAGCAGTACTTC,CAWRNRGTSYEQYF